This TCR beta chain was found in a study of cytomegalovirus exposure and HLA in healthy donors. Study findings and constraints: Later analysis showed most CMV-associated TCR beta chains appearing HLA-restricted. Most subjects had HLA-A and HLA-B alleles reportedly predicted accurately by TCR beta sequences.

The PCR contained 60 Vbeta and 13 Jbeta primers. Only in-frame clones appear in the TCRdb table, and some are missing; sequencing was by immunoSEQ multiplex PCR. Of 60,000 to 70,000 clones in the sample, 65% to 80% were seen once. The junction had 3 bases not matched to a gene; V was cut back by 2 bases and J by 1 base. Per the germline V gene, CDR1 is SGHRS and CDR2 is YFSETQ. The CDR3 is 15 amino acids. On this clone itself: Its antigen is currently unknown.

This clonotype was obtained from a man aged 35-49 years in good health and CMV-seropositive. The chain carries TRBV5-1 and TRBJ2-3, with TRBD1 matching over 8 bases. The specimen was PBMCs. CDR3 sequence: CASSLQGDGTDTQYF. The CDR3 DNA follows: TGCGCCAGCAGCTTACAGGGGGACGGCACAGATACGCAGTATTTT.